The 18 T cell receptor beta chains below were found in one sample sequenced in a study of T cells in Graves' hyperthyroidism and ophthalmopathy. Template material for amplifying TCR beta CDR3 regions consisted of RNA transcripts. HTBI primers were used for first-round RT-PCR of the TCR CDR3. TCRdb itself ran the multiplex PCR reads through MiXCR, one entry per CDR3 protein. The sample has around 580,000 distinct CDR3 sequences, 46% seen once. The sequenced sample consisted of peripheral blood or thyroid tissue (not recorded which). Receptors originate from a woman aged 18-29 years with Graves' hyperthyroidism.

The chain joins TRBV20-1 to TRBJ2-2, with 9 bases lining up with TRBD2. Germline V gives CDR1 DFQATT, CDR2 SNEGSKA (reference sequence). The length of the CDR3 is 16 residues. The CDR3 loop is CSVGGLGLAGTGELFF. CDR3 coding DNA: TGCAGCGTAGGTGGTTTGGGACTAGCAGGCACCGGGGAGCTGTTTTTT.

This clonotype occurred many times. This chain connects TRBV7-3 to TRBJ1-4; weak D call: TRBD1 (5 bases). The germline gives CDR1 SGHTA, CDR2 FQGTGA. This CDR3 has 14 residues. The V end lost 2 bases, the J end lost 7 bases, and 11 bases lay between the germline ends. This CDR3 is CASSLQGQSEKLFF. CDR3 DNA: TGTGCCAGCAGCTTACAGGGTCAGTCTGAAAAACTGTTTTTT.

This clonotype was recorded once. This rearrangement joins TRBV19 to TRBJ1-1; weak D call: TRBD1 (5 bases). The CDR3 sequence is 14 residues long. Germline V lookup: CDR1 LNHDA, CDR2 SQIVND (reference sequence). V lost 6 bases to trimming and J lost 10 bases, with 21 bases between them. In nucleotides, the CDR3 is TGTGCCAGTAGAGGAGGGGACTTCCCCGGCGGAGCTTTCTTT. Translation gives CASRGGDFPGGAFF. Based on the CDR3 plus reference TRBV19 and TRBJ1-1, the full variable domain is DGGITQSPKYLFRKEGQNVTLSCEQNLNHDAMYWYRQDPGQGLRLIYYSQIVNDFQKGDIAEGYSVSREKKESFPLTVTSAQKNPTAFYLCASRGGDFPGGAFFGQGTRLTVV.

The rearrangement joins TRBV24-1 to TRBJ1-4; the D is unclear. From germline, CDR1 is KGHDR and CDR2 SFDVKD. Trimming pared 6 bases from V and 6 bases from J, leaving 19 bases between. This CDR3 spans 16 amino acids. The CDR3 DNA sequence: TGTGCCACCAGTCCGTCTAGCGGGAGTCGGGATGAAAAACTGTTTTTT. Translated: CATSPSSGSRDEKLFF.

The chain employs TRBV7-9 and TRBJ2-7; 9 bases map to TRBD1. CDR1 and CDR2 (germline): SEHNR, FQNEAQ (reference sequence). V lost 5 bases, J lost 4 bases, and 9 bases stayed unmatched. This CDR3 is built from 15 residues. The CDR3 region is CASSPAAGQGYEQYF. CDR3 DNA: TGTGCCAGCAGCCCCGCGGCGGGACAGGGTTACGAGCAGTACTTC.

The chain combines TRBV2 with TRBJ1-2, with TRBD1 identical over 7 bases. V shed 6 bases and J 5 bases; nucleotides not matched to a gene: 6. This CDR3 is built from 13 residues. Germline V gene data show CDR1 as SNHLY and CDR2 as FYNNEI. For the CDR3, the DNA is TGTGCCAGCAGGGGGACAGCGCAATATGGCTACACCTTC. Encoded protein: CASRGTAQYGYTF.

This rearrangement joins TRBV20-1 to TRBJ2-7, with D unresolved. The germline CDR1 and CDR2 sequences are DFQATT and SNEGSKA (reference sequence). V was trimmed by 0 bases and J by 7 bases, leaving 10 bases between them. CDR3 length equals 12 residues. The CDR3 is CSARETRREQYF. The CDR3, as DNA: TGCAGTGCTAGAGAAACGCGAAGGGAGCAGTACTTC.

Points on this clonotype: A read error may produce the germline difference seen at one junction end. This chain connects TRBV24-1 to TRBJ2-7, with 8 bases aligning to TRBD2. Germline V gene sequence: CDR1 KGHDR, CDR2 SFDVKD. This CDR3 comprises 14 residues. The DNA for the CDR3 is TGTGCCACCAGTGATTTTCAGGCGGGGGGTGAGCAGCTCTTC. Translated, it gives CATSDFQAGGEQLF.

This clonotype was counted many times. The J gene is TRBJ1-2, the V gene TRBV15, with D possibly being TRBD1 (5 bases). The CDR3 sequence is 14 residues long. CDR1 is LNHNV and CDR2 is YYDKDF in the germline V gene (reference sequence). Trimming shortened V by 0 bases and J by 7 bases, and 12 bases separated the two germline ends. CDR3 region: CATSRDIQGSGYTF. CDR3 nucleotide sequence: TGTGCCACCAGCAGAGATATCCAGGGATCTGGCTACACCTTC.

As to this clonotype: Since a much larger clone is just one base distant, this may be a read error. This chain uses TRBV29-1 with TRBJ2-7; TRBD1 is a possible D gene (6 bases). Germline CDR1 SQVTM, CDR2 ANQGSEA. CDR3 length: 14 amino acids. Deletions cut 3 bases from V and 7 bases from J, with 19 bases between. CDR3 coding DNA: TGCAGCGTTGACACAGGGAACGGGTACAATGAGCAGTACTTC. As protein: CSVDTGNGYNEQYF.

The V gene is TRBV4-1, the J gene TRBJ1-1; no definite D call. Germline CDR1 MGHRA, CDR2 YSYEKL. V lost 5 bases, J lost 8 bases, and 15 bases lay in between. CDR3 length: 13 amino acids. The CDR3 reads CASSGSGALEAFF. Here the CDR3 DNA reads TGCGCCAGCAGCGGGTCGGGCGCGTTAGAAGCTTTCTTT.

This clonotype appeared once. The chain has TRBV6-6 and TRBJ1-2; D uncertain. V lost 0 bases and J 3 bases, leaving 11 bases between the germline ends. The germline V gene has CDR1 MNHNY and CDR2 SVGAGI (reference sequence). The CDR3 runs to 15 residues. The CDR3 region has the DNA TGTGCCAGCAGTTACTCGGCCGGCAATGACTATGGCTACACCTTC. Its protein is CASSYSAGNDYGYTF.

A note on this clonotype: Here the CDR3 omits its conserved ending phenylalanine or tryptophan, so a read error is the likely source. The DNA is left out, because the CDR3 cannot be placed on it with certainty; the CDR3 is given as TCRdb lists it. The rearrangement joins TRBV15 to TRBJ1-6; the D segment call TRBD1 is taken from the table without a DNA check. The germline gives CDR1 LNHNV, CDR2 YYDKDF (reference sequence). 15 amino acids form the CDR3, both terminal residues included. The CDR3 loop is CATERGSREGYTFGS.

The rearrangement joins TRBV12-3 or TRBV12-4 to TRBJ1-4; D gene uncertain. V dropped 3 bases and J dropped 4 bases, with 9 bases sitting between them. The CDR3 length is 14 residues. The CDR3 sequence: CASSFRGINEKLFF. DNA for the CDR3: TGTGCCAGCAGTTTTAGAGGGATTAATGAAAAACTGTTTTTT.

In this sample, this clonotype turned up many times. The CDR3 is CAISESGQGLEQYF. CDR3 DNA sequence: TGTGCCATCAGTGAGTCTGGACAGGGGCTCGAGCAGTACTTC. This chain connects TRBV10-3 to TRBJ2-7; TRBD1 matches 9 bases. The CDR3 totals 14 residues. Losses at the gene ends were 0 bases for V and 6 bases for J; bases not matched to a gene: 3. Germline CDR1 ENHRY, CDR2 SYGVKD.

This clonotype was found many times. The chain recombines TRBV5-8 with TRBJ1-1; 8 bases fit TRBD1. The V gene end was trimmed by 3 bases and the J gene end by 0 bases; junction bases not matched to a gene: 4. The germline V gene has CDR1 SGHTS and CDR2 YDEGEE. CDR3 size: 15 residues. In nucleotides, the CDR3 is TGTGCCAGCAGCTACTGGACAGGGATGAACACTGAAGCTTTCTTT. Amino acids: CASSYWTGMNTEAFF.

Note on this clonotype: This CDR3 fails to terminate in the conserved phenylalanine or tryptophan, so it likely reflects a read error. The chain employs TRBV27 and TRBJ2-7; 7 bases map to TRBD1. The junction had 8 bases not matched to a gene; V was cut back by 5 bases and J by 1 base. This CDR3 is 15 amino acids long. Germline-derived CDR1 and CDR2 are MNHEY and SMNVEV (reference sequence). The CDR3 region has the DNA TGTGCCAGCAGTACTCGGGACAGTTCGTCCTACGAGCAGTACTCC. This gives the protein CASSTRDSSSYEQYS.

The V call is TRBV7-2, the J call TRBJ2-7, with 9 bases aligning to TRBD2. Germline V gives CDR1 SGHTA, CDR2 FQGNSA. This CDR3 has 15 residues. With V trimmed by 8 bases and J by 6 bases, 14 bases remained unmatched. The CDR3: CASRGTSSYTFEQYF. CDR3 DNA sequence: TGTGCCAGCCGTGGGACTAGCAGTTATACCTTCGAGCAGTACTTC.